These 23 T cell receptor beta chains were sequenced from one sample in a study of response to subunit inactivated influenza vaccine. TCRdb reprocessed the RT-PCR reads via MiXCR and lists one record per CDR3 protein. The sample records hundreds of thousands of distinct CDR3 sequences, approximately 10% being singletons. This sample was also put to use in a study of T cells expressing NK-cell markers. That work adds: TCR beta cDNA was generated via 5'RACE template switching incorporating UMIs.

This specimen consisted of PBMCs from blood, obtained on the day of vaccination. The receptors here all came from a man aged 45-65 years who received an inactivated influenza vaccine.

This chain links TRBV5-1 with TRBJ2-5; 7 bases are shared with TRBD1. With V trimmed by 4 bases and J by 1 base, 4 bases remained unmatched. There are 14 residues in the CDR3. Germline V CDR1 and CDR2: SGHRS, YFSETQ. CDR3 in amino acids: CASSIGTVQETQYF. CDR3 in DNA: TGCGCCAGCAGCATAGGGACAGTCCAAGAGACCCAGTACTTC.

This clonotype was recorded at least ten times. The rearrangement uses TRBV2 and TRBJ2-1; 9 nucleotides agree with TRBD1. From germline, CDR1 is SNHLY and CDR2 FYNNEI. V lost 3 bases and J lost 9; bases outside the gene matches: 3. There are 13 residues in the CDR3. The CDR3 protein is CASSEGQGSEQFF. The DNA of the CDR3 is TGTGCCAGCAGTGAGGGACAGGGAAGTGAGCAGTTCTTC.

The DNA for the CDR3 is TGTGCCAGCACTACCTCCGGGACAGGTAGTTTCTTC. Translated, it gives CASTTSGTGSFF. This chain joins TRBV25-1 and TRBJ2-1, with 8 bases identical to TRBD1. The CDR3 extends over 12 amino acids. Trimming cost V 7 bases and J 16 bases; bases outside gene matches: 12. Germline-derived CDR1 and CDR2 are MGHDK and SYGVNS.

J is TRBJ2-1 and V is TRBV7-8, with D perhaps TRBD1 or TRBD2 (6 bases each). Trimming took off 5 bases at V and 6 bases at J, with 20 bases between the two ends. Germline assignment: CDR1 SGHVS and CDR2 FQNEAQ. The CDR3 extends over 16 amino acids. The CDR3 protein is CASSRGLTSGANEQFF. CDR3 bases: TGTGCCAGCAGCCGCGGCCTTACATCGGGGGCCAATGAGCAGTTCTTC.

This clonotype appeared a few times. The chain couples TRBV27 to TRBJ1-5; 7 positions match TRBD1. V gave up 3 bases and J gave up 4 bases; unmatched junction bases: 6. CDR1 is MNHEY and CDR2 is SMNVEV in the germline V gene (reference sequence). CDR3 length equals 15 residues. The CDR3 region has the DNA TGTGCCAGCAGTTTCACAGGGGCGGGTAATCAGCCCCAGCATTTT. It yields the protein CASSFTGAGNQPQHF.

V and J are TRBV20-1 and TRBJ2-5; D remains unclear. In germline, CDR1 is DFQATT, CDR2 SNEGSKA (reference sequence). The CDR3 length is 12 residues. Trimming took off 4 bases at V and 2 bases at J, with 8 bases between the two ends. The CDR3 reads CSATGKQETQYF. The CDR3 nucleotides are TGCAGTGCTACCGGAAAACAAGAGACCCAGTACTTC.

The chain has TRBV28 and TRBJ2-7; 10 bases are shared with TRBD2. CDR3 length equals 15 residues. CDR1 and CDR2 (germline): MDHEN, SYDVKM. The V and J ends lost 6 bases and 8 bases, in that order; junction bases with no gene match: 13. The CDR3 region has the DNA TGTGCCAGCAGAAAACCGGGACTAGCGTACTCTAAGCAGTACTTC. Its translation is CASRKPGLAYSKQYF.

This clonotype was detected many times. The chain joins TRBV3-1 to TRBJ2-7; TRBD2 matches at 11 bases. Germline V gene sequence: CDR1 LGHDT, CDR2 YNNKEL (reference sequence). J lost 2 bases, V lost 4 bases, and 4 bases had no gene match. There are 15 residues in the CDR3. This CDR3 is CASSPIAGGPYEQYF. The CDR3 DNA follows: TGTGCCAGCAGCCCGATAGCGGGAGGGCCCTACGAGCAGTACTTC.

The chain links TRBV29-1 to TRBJ2-7, with 8 positions matching TRBD2. CDR1 and CDR2 from the germline V gene are SQVTM and ANQGSEA. The CDR3 runs to 12 residues. Trimming removed 7 bases from V and 2 bases from J; junction bases left unmatched: 4. The CDR3 sequence: CSGVGLAYEQYF. The CDR3 DNA reads as TGCAGCGGGGTGGGACTAGCCTACGAGCAGTACTTC.

This sequence joins TRBV12-3 or TRBV12-4 and TRBJ2-5; TRBD2 agrees at 15 bases. CDR3 length: 17 amino acids. The trim removed 5 bases at V and 4 bases at J, leaving 8 bases unmatched. Here the CDR3 DNA reads TGTGCCAGCAGTCCCGTTGCGGGACTAGCGGGAGGAGAGACCCAGTACTTC. Translation gives CASSPVAGLAGGETQYF.

The chain uses TRBV14 and TRBJ2-3; weak D call: TRBD2 (6 bases). This CDR3 comprises 18 residues. Germline CDR1 reads SGHDN; CDR2 reads FVKESK. V was cut by 4 bases and J by 1 base, with 21 bases left in between. The DNA of the CDR3 is TGTGCCAGCAGCCCATTCCAGCGTCTTCGCGGGGGCACAGATACGCAGTATTTT. This gives the protein CASSPFQRLRGGTDTQYF.

The chain joins TRBV9 to TRBJ2-1; TRBD2 agrees at 10 bases. CDR1 SGDLS and CDR2 YYNGEE come from the germline V gene. The CDR3 sequence is 17 residues long. After removal of 3 bases from V and 6 bases from J, the junction contained 12 bases not matched to a gene. CDR3 bases: TGTGCCAGCAGCGGAGAACTAGCGGGATATCATCCCAATGAGCAGTTCTTC. Translated, it gives CASSGELAGYHPNEQFF.

The rearrangement uses TRBV29-1 and TRBJ2-3; TRBD2 agrees at 11 bases. This CDR3 contains 16 residues. From germline, CDR1 is SQVTM and CDR2 ANQGSEA. The junction had 7 bases not matched to a gene; V was cut back by 5 bases and J by 0 bases. The CDR3 bases are TGCAGCGTTAAGGGACTAGCGGACCGTAGCACAGATACGCAGTATTTT. It translates to CSVKGLADRSTDTQYF.

V and J are TRBV24-1 and TRBJ2-1, with 10 bases lining up with TRBD1. The CDR3 has 15 residues. The ends lost 4 bases at V and 8 bases at J; junction bases unmatched: 7. Germline loops: CDR1 KGHDR, CDR2 SFDVKD. In nucleotides, the CDR3 is TGTGCCACCAGTGACGGGACAGGGGTTTGGGATGAGCAGTTCTTC. Its translation: CATSDGTGVWDEQFF.

Only a few counts were recorded for this clonotype. The chain has TRBV6-2 or TRBV6-3 and TRBJ1-5, with D hard to call. Germline assignment: CDR1 MNHEY and CDR2 SVGEGT. CDR3 length: 13 residues. The ends were cut back, 8 bases at V and 7 bases at J, with 15 bases in the middle. CDR3 residues: CASGLVLVQPQHF. The CDR3, as DNA: TGTGCCAGCGGCCTCGTCCTTGTACAGCCCCAGCATTTT.

This clonotype was counted many times. The chain uses TRBV5-6 and TRBJ2-5; the D is unclear. V was shortened by 1 base and J by 1 base, with 17 bases between the two germline ends. The germline V gene has CDR1 SGHDT and CDR2 YYEEEE. This CDR3 comprises 17 residues. CDR3 in amino acids: CASSLYLGFVGQETQYF. The CDR3 nucleotides read TGTGCCAGCAGCTTGTATTTAGGGTTTGTAGGCCAAGAGACCCAGTACTTC.

The chain recombines TRBV4-1 with TRBJ2-1, with no clear D. Trimming shortened V by 0 bases and J by 8 bases, and 5 bases separated the two germline ends. The CDR3 contains 12 residues. Germline CDR1 MGHRA, CDR2 YSYEKL. The CDR3 reads CASSQDIYEQFF. CDR3 nucleotides: TGCGCCAGCAGCCAAGATATTTATGAGCAGTTCTTC.

This clonotype was seen a few times. CDR3 loop: CASSLSNTQYF. DNA of the CDR3: TGTGCCAGCAGCTTATCGAATACGCAGTATTTT. The rearrangement joins TRBV7-9 to TRBJ2-3; D gene unclear. The CDR3 is 11 residues long. Germline-derived CDR1 and CDR2 are SEHNR and FQNEAQ (reference sequence). Between the trimmed V and J ends, which lost 2 bases and 7 bases, there was a span of 4 bases.

The table lists this clonotype with a few counts. The chain combines TRBV4-3 with TRBJ2-3; D possibly corresponds to TRBD2 (5 bases). This CDR3 is 16 amino acids long. Per germline, CDR1 LGHNA and CDR2 YSLEER. V was trimmed by 1 base and J by 0 bases, leaving 11 bases between them. The CDR3 DNA reads as TGCGCCAGCAGCCAAGTGGCTAGCTCAAGCACAGATACGCAGTATTTT. Its translation: CASSQVASSSTDTQYF.

The table lists this clonotype with a few counts. V is TRBV6-2 or TRBV6-3 and J is TRBJ2-1; D uncertain. The CDR3 is 13 residues long. Germline V CDR1 and CDR2: MNHEY, SVGEGT. V lost 5 bases and J 5 bases, leaving 10 bases between the germline ends. The CDR3 DNA reads TGTGCCAGCAGTCAGACCTTCAACAATGAGCAGTTCTTC. Translation: CASSQTFNNEQFF.

The chain employs TRBV11-1 and TRBJ2-5; the match to TRBD2 covers 7 bases. The CDR3 totals 18 residues. Trimming cost V 8 bases and J 5 bases; bases outside gene matches: 23. Germline-derived CDR1 and CDR2 are SGHAT and FQDESV (reference sequence). The CDR3 reads CASRRIGSRREYGETQYF. The CDR3 DNA is TGTGCCAGCCGTCGTATCGGCTCGCGGCGGGAGTACGGGGAGACCCAGTACTTC.

This clonotype was recorded a few times. V gene TRBV4-3 combines with J gene TRBJ2-7; 9 nucleotides align to TRBD1. From germline, CDR1 is LGHNA and CDR2 YSLEER. The CDR3 is 16 residues long. V gave up 1 base and J gave up 3 bases; unmatched junction bases: 7. CDR3 protein: CASSQVTGQGIYEQYF. CDR3 coding DNA: TGCGCCAGCAGCCAAGTTACGGGACAGGGTATCTACGAGCAGTACTTC.

The chain has TRBV19 and TRBJ2-4; 7 nucleotides line up with TRBD1. The germline gives CDR1 LNHDA, CDR2 SQIVND (reference sequence). The trim removed 3 bases at V and 1 base at J, leaving 3 bases unmatched. The CDR3 runs to 15 residues. CDR3 region: CASSIEDRAKNIQYF. Written as DNA, the CDR3 is TGTGCCAGTAGTATTGAGGACAGGGCCAAAAACATTCAGTACTTC.